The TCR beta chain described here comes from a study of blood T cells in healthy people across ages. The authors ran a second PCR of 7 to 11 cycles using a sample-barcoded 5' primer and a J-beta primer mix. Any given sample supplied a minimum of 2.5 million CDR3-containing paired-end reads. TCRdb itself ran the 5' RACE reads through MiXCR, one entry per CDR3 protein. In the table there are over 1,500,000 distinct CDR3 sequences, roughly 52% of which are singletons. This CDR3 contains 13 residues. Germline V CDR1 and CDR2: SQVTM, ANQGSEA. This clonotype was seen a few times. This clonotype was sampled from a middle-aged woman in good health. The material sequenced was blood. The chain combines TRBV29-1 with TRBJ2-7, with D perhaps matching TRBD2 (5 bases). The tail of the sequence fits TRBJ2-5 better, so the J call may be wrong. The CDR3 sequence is CSASPGNLGTQYF. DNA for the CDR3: TGCAGCGCTTCCCCCGGGAACCTGGGGACCCAGTACTTC.